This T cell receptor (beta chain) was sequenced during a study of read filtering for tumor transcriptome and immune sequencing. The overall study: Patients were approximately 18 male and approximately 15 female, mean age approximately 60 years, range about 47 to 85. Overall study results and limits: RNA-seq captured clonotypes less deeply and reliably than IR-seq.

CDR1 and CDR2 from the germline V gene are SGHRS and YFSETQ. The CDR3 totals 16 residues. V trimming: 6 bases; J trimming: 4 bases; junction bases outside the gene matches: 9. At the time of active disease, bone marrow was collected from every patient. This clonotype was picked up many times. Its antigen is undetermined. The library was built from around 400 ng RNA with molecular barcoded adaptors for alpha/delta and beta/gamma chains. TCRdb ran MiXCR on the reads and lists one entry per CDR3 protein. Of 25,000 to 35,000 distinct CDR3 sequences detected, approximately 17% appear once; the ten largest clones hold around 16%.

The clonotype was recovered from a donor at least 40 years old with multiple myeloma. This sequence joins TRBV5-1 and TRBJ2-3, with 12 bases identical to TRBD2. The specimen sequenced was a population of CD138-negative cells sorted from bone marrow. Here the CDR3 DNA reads TGCGCCAGCACCCTCCTAGCGGGGGGGAGGGCAGATACGCAGTATTTT. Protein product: CASTLLAGGRADTQYF.